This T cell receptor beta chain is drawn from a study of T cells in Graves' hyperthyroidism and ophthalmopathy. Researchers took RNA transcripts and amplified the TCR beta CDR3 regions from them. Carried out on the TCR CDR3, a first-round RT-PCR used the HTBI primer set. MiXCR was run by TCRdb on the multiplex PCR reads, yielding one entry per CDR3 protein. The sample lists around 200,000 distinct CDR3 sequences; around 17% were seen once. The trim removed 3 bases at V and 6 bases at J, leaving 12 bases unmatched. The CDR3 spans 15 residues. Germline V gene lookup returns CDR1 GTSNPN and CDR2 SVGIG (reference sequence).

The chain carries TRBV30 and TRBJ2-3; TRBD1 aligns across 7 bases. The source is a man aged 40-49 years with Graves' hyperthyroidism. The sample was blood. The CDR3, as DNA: TGTGCCTGGAGCAGGGACAGATGGGGGTGGGATACGCAGTATTTT. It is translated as CAWSRDRWGWDTQYF.